What follows are 10 T cell receptor beta chains derived from one specimen sequenced in a study of blood T cell repertoires in COVID-19. Sequencing was performed with immunoSEQ multiplex PCR; in TCRdb, only in-frame clones are kept and a portion is missing. The sample gives some 350,000 clones, around 86% of which show up once; about 6.3% is in the top ten. Input material: peripheral blood. These receptors were obtained from a woman in her forties or fifties with COVID-19, enrolled during active disease.

J is TRBJ1-5 and V is TRBV19; D might be TRBD1 (5 bases). This CDR3 is built from 15 residues. Looked up from germline, CDR1 is LNHDA and CDR2 is SQIVND (reference sequence). The V end lost 5 bases, the J end lost 6 bases, and 17 bases lay between the germline ends. CDR3 protein: CASSPGGAASQPQHF. The CDR3 DNA follows: TGTGCCAGTAGTCCGGGTGGGGCAGCAAGTCAGCCCCAGCATTTT.

This rearrangement joins TRBV29-1 to TRBJ2-1; 8 bases fit TRBD2. The CDR3 spans 13 residues. Germline values: CDR1 SQVTM, CDR2 ANQGSEA. V gave up 6 bases and J gave up 3 bases; unmatched junction bases: 4. CDR3 residues: CSVQSGGYNEQFF. Here the CDR3 DNA reads TGCAGCGTCCAAAGCGGGGGCTACAATGAGCAGTTCTTC.

This sequence joins TRBV18 and TRBJ2-1; tentatively, D is TRBD1 (6 bases). CDR1 and CDR2 (germline): KGHSH, LQKENI. CDR3 length equals 15 residues. V was cut by 3 bases and J by 3 bases, with 12 bases left in between. The CDR3 protein is CASSPQRTDYNEQFF. For the CDR3, the DNA is TGTGCCAGCTCACCCCAGAGGACAGACTACAATGAGCAGTTCTTC. Full variable domain (rest looked up from reference TRBV18 and TRBJ2-1): NAGVMQNPRHLVRRRGQEARLRCSPMKGHSHVYWYRQLPEEGLKFMVYLQKENIIDESGMPKERFSAEFPKEGPSILRIQQVVRGDSAAYFCASSPQRTDYNEQFFGPGTRLTVL.

The chain joins TRBV3-1 (or the pseudogene TRBV3-2) to TRBJ2-1, with 12 bases identical to TRBD2. The ends lost 2 bases at V and 13 bases at J; junction bases unmatched: 3. This CDR3 region has 13 residues. Looked up from germline, CDR1 is LGHDT and CDR2 is YNNKEL (reference sequence). This CDR3 reads CASSQLAGGPQFF. CDR3 in DNA: TGTGCCAGCAGCCAACTAGCGGGAGGGCCTCAGTTCTTC.

The rearrangement uses TRBV30 and TRBJ2-3; 7 bases are a match to TRBD1. The CDR3 loop spans 13 amino acids. V gave up 2 bases and J gave up 6 bases; unmatched junction bases: 5. CDR1 and CDR2 from the germline V gene are GTSNPN and SVGIG (reference sequence). The CDR3 loop is CAWSKQGRDTQYF. As DNA, the CDR3 is TGTGCCTGGAGTAAACAGGGGCGGGATACGCAGTATTTT.

V usage is TRBV12-2 and J usage is TRBJ1-5; TRBD1 was called by the table and not checked on the DNA. TRBV12-2 is designated a pseudogene. The CDR3 is 15 residues long. CDR3 loop: CASRFRQAGYQPQHF. As DNA, the CDR3 is TGTGCAAGTCGCTTTCGACAGGCGGGCTATCAGCCCCAGCATTTT.

This chain uses TRBV6-5 with TRBJ2-1; 10 nucleotides match TRBD1. V was clipped by 6 bases and J by 5 bases; unmatched bases: 7. Germline CDR1 is MNHEY and CDR2 is SVGAGI. The CDR3 extends over 15 amino acids. The CDR3 bases are TGTGCCAGCAGGGGGGACAGGGGCCATAACAATGAGCAGTTCTTC. Encoded protein: CASRGDRGHNNEQFF.

The CDR3, as DNA: TGTGCCAGCAGCGCACTAGCGGGAAGCTGGAATGAGCAGTTCTTC. It yields the protein CASSALAGSWNEQFF. This sequence joins TRBV9 and TRBJ2-1, with 10 bases lining up with TRBD2. V gave up 3 bases and J gave up 7 bases; unmatched junction bases: 7. Germline V gene data show CDR1 as SGDLS and CDR2 as YYNGEE. This CDR3 spans 15 amino acids.

CDR3 in DNA: TGCGCCAGCAGCCAAGACGCAGAAGGGGCCTATAACTATGGCTACACCTTC. This encodes CASSQDAEGAYNYGYTF. This chain joins TRBV4-1 and TRBJ1-2; tentatively, D is TRBD1 (5 bases). Trimming took 0 bases from V and 1 from J, leaving 15 bases between them. The CDR3 contains 17 residues. Germline V lookup: CDR1 MGHRA, CDR2 YSYEKL.

Turning to this clone: This may arise from a read error, as a much more abundant clone is one base away. The chain has TRBV3-1 (or the pseudogene TRBV3-2) and TRBJ1-1; tentatively, D is TRBD1 (5 bases). Germline V lookup: CDR1 LGHDT, CDR2 YNNKEL (reference sequence). V was shortened by 5 bases and J by 1 base, with 8 bases between the two germline ends. The CDR3 is 13 amino acids. The CDR3 DNA reads as TGTGCCAGCAGCTTACAGGCGAACACTGAAGCTTTCTTT. It specifies CASSLQANTEAFF.